This is a list of T cell receptor beta chains from one sample in a study of beta chain features in type 1 diabetes. Data came from immunoSEQ multiplex PCR; TCRdb stores just in-frame clones and leaves some out. The table shows around 290,000 clones, with 8% occurring only once. The sample comprised central memory CD4+ T cells from blood. Receptors originate from a woman under 30 in good health. Each CDR3 is given with its conserved first and last residue. D genes are given only for firm matches. Clone size is given for some rows only: seen once, a few or many times, or a class if the clone is expanded.

>TRBJ2-7|few|TRBV5-1|TRBD1
TGCGCCAGCAGCTTGGCCCAAGGGACAGGGCGTGACGAGCAGTACTTC
CASSLAQGTGRDEQYF
>TRBJ2-3|few|TRBV5-1|TRBD1
TGCGCCAGCAGCGCCAGGGGGTCTAGCACAGATACGCAGTATTTT
CASSARGSSTDTQYF
>TRBJ2-2|few|TRBV5-1|-
TGCGCCAGCAGCTTGATGGGCGGGACGAACACCGGGGAGCTGTTTTTT
CASSLMGGTNTGELFF
>TRBJ2-7|-|TRBV14|TRBD2
TGTGCCAGCAGCCAAGGCCGACTAGCCCCCTACGAGCAGTACTTC
CASSQGRLAPYEQYF
>TRBJ2-2|-|TRBV6-4|-
TGTGCCAGCAAGTCCACAATGAACACCGGGGAGCTGTTTTTT
CASKSTMNTGELFF
>TRBJ1-1|-|TRBV18|-
TGTGCCAGCTCACCTGGGCTTGCGAACACTGAAGCTTTCTTT
CASSPGLANTEAFF
>TRBJ2-5|-|TRBV6-5|-
TGTGCCAGCAGACTGGGGGGATGGGAAGAGACCCAGTACTTC
CASRLGGWEETQYF
>TRBJ2-6|few|TRBV5-4|-
TGTGCCAGCAGGGAGAGTGGGGCCAACGTCCTGACTTTC
CASRESGANVLTF
>TRBJ2-1|many|TRBV5-1|TRBD2
TGCGCCAGCAGCTTGGGGACTAGTTATGAGCAGTTCTTC
CASSLGTSYEQFF
>TRBJ1-2|-|TRBV7-3|TRBD1
TGTGCCAGCAGTTCAACAGGGGGTGATTATGGCTACACCTTC
CASSSTGGDYGYTF
>TRBJ2-5|many|TRBV7-2|-
TGTGCCAGCAGCTTAGCCGGGCAGGGTACCGAGACCCAGTACTTC
CASSLAGQGTETQYF
>TRBJ2-1|many|TRBV6-6|TRBD1
TGTGCCAGCAGTCACCAGACAGGGCTTGAGCAGTTCTTC
CASSHQTGLEQFF
>TRBJ1-6|-|TRBV4-2|-
TGTGCCAGCAGCCAAGATCAATACAGGATGGCACCCCTCCACTTT
CASSQDQYRMAPLHF
>TRBJ2-1|many|TRBV4-3|TRBD1
TGCGCCAGCAGCCAGGGACAGGGATCGGAACGCAATGAGCAGTTCTTC
CASSQGQGSERNEQFF
>TRBJ2-3|few|TRBV4-1|-
TGCGCCAGCAGCCAAAACTCAGATACGCAGTATTTT
CASSQNSDTQYF
>TRBJ2-3|-|TRBV29-1|TRBD2
TGCAGCGTTGACAATGGGCCCTGGACTAGCGGTAGGAGCACAGATACGCAGTATTTT
CSVDNGPWTSGRSTDTQYF
>TRBJ1-1|few|TRBV7-2|-
TGTGCCAGCAGCCAAGCATGGAGGGAGACTGAAGCTTTCTTT
CASSQAWRETEAFF
>TRBJ1-5|few|TRBV28|-
TGTGCCAGCAGTTTTATTGAGGAGCCCCAGCATTTT
CASSFIEEPQHF
>TRBJ2-5|-|TRBV10-3|-
TGTGCCATCAGTGACTCGGCGGACAAAGAGACCCAGTACTTC
CAISDSADKETQYF
>TRBJ1-2|few|TRBV7-2|TRBD1
TGTGCCAGCAGCTTAGACCGCCGGGACAGGGTTAAAGGCTACACCTTC
CASSLDRRDRVKGYTF
>TRBJ2-1|-|TRBV28|-
TGTGCCAGCATCTGGGGCAGGATGTCCTACAATGAGCAGTTCTTC
CASIWGRMSYNEQFF
>TRBJ1-2|few|TRBV5-1|TRBD1
TGCGCCAGCAGCTCACCCGGGACAGACTCAATTTTC
CASSSPGTDSIF
>TRBJ1-4|many|TRBV7-4|TRBD1
TGTGCCAGCAGCTCCGGGACAGTCAATGAAAAACTGTTTTTT
CASSSGTVNEKLFF
>TRBJ2-5|few|TRBV19|-
TGTGCCAGTAGTATTGGGACCCAGTACTTC
CASSIGTQYF
>TRBJ2-7|many|TRBV7-2|TRBD2
TGTGCCAGCAGCTTAGTTAGCGGGGCCAGCTCCTACGAGCAGTACTTC
CASSLVSGASSYEQYF
>TRBJ1-1|many|TRBV18|-
TGTGCCAGCTCACCAGGGTTCGGTAACACTGAAGCTTTCTTT
CASSPGFGNTEAFF
>TRBJ1-2|-|TRBV14|-
TGTGCCAGCAGTGGTCGACAGACATCCTATGGCTACACCTTC
CASSGRQTSYGYTF
>TRBJ2-1|many|TRBV29-1|TRBD2
TGCAGCGCGCGGGAGGGCGGCTACAATGAGCAGTTCTTC
CSAREGGYNEQFF
>TRBJ1-4|few|TRBV29-1|TRBD1
TGCAGCGTTGAAGGGACAGGGGGCAGACTGTTTTTT
CSVEGTGGRLFF
>TRBJ1-5|-|TRBV6-5|TRBD1
TGTGCCAGCAGCCACGACGGGACAGGGAATCAGCCCCAGCATTTT
CASSHDGTGNQPQHF
>TRBJ1-1|few|TRBV9|TRBD1
TGTGCCAGCAGCGCGCCCGGGACAGGGGTTGGGGCTTTCTTT
CASSAPGTGVGAFF
>TRBJ2-3|many|TRBV28|-
TGTGCCAGCAGCCGCTCGGCGGGGCCTGAGGATACGCAGTATTTT
CASSRSAGPEDTQYF
>TRBJ1-2|many|TRBV5-1|-
TGCGCCAGCAGCCCAACCGGGACACCCTATGGCTACACCTTC
CASSPTGTPYGYTF
>TRBJ2-7|-|TRBV7-2|-
TGTGCCAGCAGTCCAGTGGGGTCCTACGAGCAGTACTTC
CASSPVGSYEQYF
>TRBJ2-1|few|TRBV7-2|TRBD2
TGTGCCAGCAGCTTAACGACTAGCGGGAGGAATGAGCAGTTCTTC
CASSLTTSGRNEQFF
>TRBJ2-6|-|TRBV13|-
TGTGCCAGCTATAGACGAGTCTCTGGGGCCAACGTCCTGACTTTC
CASYRRVSGANVLTF
>TRBJ2-5|-|TRBV5-1|-
TGCGCCAGCAACCCGCAACCGGCAGGGCAAGAGACCCAGTACTTC
CASNPQPAGQETQYF
>TRBJ1-5|-|TRBV30|-
TGTGCCTGGAGTGTAAGGGGGGGAAATCAGCCCCAGCATTTT
CAWSVRGGNQPQHF
>TRBJ2-1|-|TRBV7-3|-
TGTGCCAGCAGCCGCAGCGGGTCATTCTCCTACAATGAGCAGTTCTTC
CASSRSGSFSYNEQFF
>TRBJ2-1|few|TRBV6-1|-
TGTGCCAGCAGTCTGGGGAACAGGCAGTTCTTC
CASSLGNRQFF
>TRBJ1-2|-|TRBV9|TRBD1
TGTGCCAGCAGCGTGGGGGACAGGGGAGACTATGGCTACACCTTC
CASSVGDRGDYGYTF
>TRBJ2-7|-|TRBV7-3|-
TGTGCCAGCAGCTTGGGTCAAGGAGGCCTATCCTACGAGCAGTACTTC
CASSLGQGGLSYEQYF
>TRBJ2-6|few|TRBV6-5|-
TGTGCCACCAGAATCTCTGGGGCCAACGTCCTGACTTTC
CATRISGANVLTF
>TRBJ1-4|-|TRBV4-3|-
TGCGCCAGCAGCCTGGGACATCAGGCAGAGAAACTGTTTTTT
CASSLGHQAEKLFF
>TRBJ1-5|many|TRBV28|-
TGTGCCAGCAGTCGCGGAGGAGGGGGCAATCAGCCCCAGCATTTT
CASSRGGGGNQPQHF
>TRBJ1-1|-|TRBV28|-
TGTGCCAGCAGTTCAATAAGCGCCGAAGCTTTCTTT
CASSSISAEAFF
>TRBJ1-5|many|TRBV7-9|-
TGTGCCAGCAGCCTCCAGGGAAATCAGCCCCAGCATTTT
CASSLQGNQPQHF
>TRBJ2-5|-|TRBV7-2|-
TGTGCCAGCAGCTCAATCCTAGGGCAGGATTCGGGAGAGACCCAGTACTTC
CASSSILGQDSGETQYF
>TRBJ1-5|many|TRBV19|-
TGTGCCAGTAGTCCCCAGGGGTCCTTTGGGAGTCAGCCCCAGCATTTT
CASSPQGSFGSQPQHF
>TRBJ2-1|-|TRBV6-5|TRBD2
TGTGCCAGCAGCAGACTAGCGGGGGGTTATGAGCAGTTCTTC
CASSRLAGGYEQFF
>TRBJ2-1|-|TRBV5-1|TRBD2
TGCGCCAGCAGCTGGAGGTCACTAGCGGGAGGTGAGCAGTTCTTC
CASSWRSLAGGEQFF
>TRBJ2-3|many|TRBV19|-
TGTGCCAGTAGTATAGACGTTCGGAGCACAGATACGCAGTATTTT
CASSIDVRSTDTQYF
>TRBJ2-5|-|TRBV7-2|-
TGTGCCAGCAGCCGCGGGTTCCAAGAGACCCAGTACTTC
CASSRGFQETQYF
>TRBJ1-2|-|TRBV7-2|-
TGTGCCAGCAGCCTAAGGGCAGACTCGGGCTACACCTTC
CASSLRADSGYTF
>TRBJ1-1|-|TRBV19|-
TGTGCCAGTAGTATCCAAGGGATTCGTACTGAAGCTTTCTTT
CASSIQGIRTEAFF
>TRBJ2-1|few|TRBV4-2|-
TGTGCCAGCAGCCCGGGGGACAACTCCTACAATGAGCAGTTCTTC
CASSPGDNSYNEQFF
>TRBJ1-5|many|TRBV7-2|TRBD1
TGTGCCAGCAGCTTACCGGGACAGATTTCTCCCCAGCATTTT
CASSLPGQISPQHF
>TRBJ2-5|-|TRBV2|TRBD1
TGTGCCAGCATAATCCAGGGGGCGAAGCAAGAGACCCAGTACTTC
CASIIQGAKQETQYF
>TRBJ2-5|few|TRBV5-1|-
TGCGCCAGCAGGCAGAAAGAGACCCAGTACTTC
CASRQKETQYF